This T cell receptor (beta chain) was identified in a study of cytomegalovirus exposure and HLA in healthy donors. Across the study: From donors who were HLA-typed, an early data release held 75 million to 85 million unique TCRs.

PCR primers comprised 60 Vbeta and 13 Jbeta primers. Some clones are missing from TCRdb's copy, which holds only in-frame ones; the method was immunoSEQ multiplex PCR. The sample lists 150,000 to 200,000 clones, 65% to 75% occurring once. For the donor in question, CMV serostatus went unrecorded. Study-wide results and caveats: In a later analysis, at a false discovery rate of 0.05, fewer than 20,000 TCR beta sequences were associated with HLA alleles.

Notes on this clone: The antigen is not known.

Material for sequencing was PBMCs. This clonotype was sampled from a human donor in good health.

The CDR3 bases are TGCAGCGTTTCACAGGGGGCTCTTAATTCACCCCTCCACTTT. Translation: CSVSQGALNSPLHF. V and J are TRBV29-1 and TRBJ1-6; 9 nucleotides agree with TRBD1. CDR1 is SQVTM and CDR2 is ANQGSEA in the germline V gene. V was pared by 5 bases and J by 6 bases, with 5 bases of the junction left unmatched. CDR3 length: 14 amino acids.